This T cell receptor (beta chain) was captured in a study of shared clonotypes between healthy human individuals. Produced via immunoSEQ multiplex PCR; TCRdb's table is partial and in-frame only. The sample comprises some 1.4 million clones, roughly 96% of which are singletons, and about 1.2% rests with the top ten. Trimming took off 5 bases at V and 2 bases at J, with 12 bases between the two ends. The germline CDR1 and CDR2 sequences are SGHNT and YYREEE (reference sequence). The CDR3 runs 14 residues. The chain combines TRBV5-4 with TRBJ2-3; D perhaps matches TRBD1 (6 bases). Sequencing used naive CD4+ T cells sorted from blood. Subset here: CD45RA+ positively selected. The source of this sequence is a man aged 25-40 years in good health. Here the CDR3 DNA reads TGTGCCAGCAGGATAGGGGGAAACACAGATACGCAGTATTTT. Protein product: CASRIGGNTDTQYF. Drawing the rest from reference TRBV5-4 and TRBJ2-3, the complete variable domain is ETGVTQSPTHLIKTRGQQVTLRCSSQSGHNTVSWYQQALGQGPQFIFQYYREEENGRGNFPPRFSGLQFPNYSSELNVNALELDDSALYLCASRIGGNTDTQYFGPGTRLTVL.